This TCR beta chain was observed in a study of post-analysis software for immune sequencing data. General observations from the study: TRBV5-6, TRBV5-1 and TRBV20-1 were among roughly 5 TRBV segments more frequent in patients than controls.

In the case of this clonotype: Antigen specificity is unknown. A much larger clone lies a single base off, so this may be a read error.

Unique molecular identifiers were carried by the TCR beta cDNA libraries. Each CDR3 protein is one row after TCRdb ran MiXCR on the PCR reads. The sample holds roughly 800,000 distinct CDR3 sequences, approximately 44% seen once. The V gene end was trimmed by 2 bases and the J gene end by 11 bases; junction bases not matched to a gene: 20. Per the germline V gene, CDR1 is DFQATT and CDR2 is SNEGSKA (reference sequence). This CDR3 has 16 amino acids. The specimen sequenced was blood. The clonotype originates from a girl aged 5-17 years with multiple sclerosis. The J gene is TRBJ2-5, the V gene TRBV20-1; 7 nucleotides align to TRBD2. The CDR3 bases are TGCAGTGCTAGATCCTTGGGAGGGAGGGCGGTGGATGAGCAGTACTTC. This codes for CSARSLGGRAVDEQYF.